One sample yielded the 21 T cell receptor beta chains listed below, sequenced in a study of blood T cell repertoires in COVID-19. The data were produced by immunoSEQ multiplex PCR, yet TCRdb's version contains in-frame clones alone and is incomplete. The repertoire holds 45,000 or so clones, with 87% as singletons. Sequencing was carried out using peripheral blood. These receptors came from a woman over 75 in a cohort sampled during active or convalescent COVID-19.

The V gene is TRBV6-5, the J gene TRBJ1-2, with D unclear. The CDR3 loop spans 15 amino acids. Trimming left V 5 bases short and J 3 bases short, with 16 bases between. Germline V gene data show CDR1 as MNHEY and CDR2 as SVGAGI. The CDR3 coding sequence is TGTGCCAGCAGTCCGCCCGGGTCCGTTTACTATGGCTACACCTTC. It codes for CASSPPGSVYYGYTF.

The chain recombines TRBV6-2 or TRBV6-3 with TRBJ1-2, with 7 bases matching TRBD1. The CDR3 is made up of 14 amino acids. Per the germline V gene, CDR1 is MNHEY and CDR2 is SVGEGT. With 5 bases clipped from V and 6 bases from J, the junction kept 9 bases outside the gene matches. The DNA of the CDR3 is TGTGCCAGCAGTCGGAGGCATGGGACAGATGGCTACACCTTC. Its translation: CASSRRHGTDGYTF.

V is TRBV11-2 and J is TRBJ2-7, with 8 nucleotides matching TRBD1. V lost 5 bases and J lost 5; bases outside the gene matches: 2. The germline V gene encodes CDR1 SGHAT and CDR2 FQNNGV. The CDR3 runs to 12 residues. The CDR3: CASSQDRDEQYF. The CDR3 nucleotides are TGTGCCAGCAGCCAGGACAGGGACGAGCAGTACTTC.

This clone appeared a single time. The CDR3 DNA is TGTGCCACCAGCAGAGCTGACAGGGTTAATGAAAAACTGTTTTTT. Residues: CATSRADRVNEKLFF. This rearrangement joins TRBV15 to TRBJ1-4; 7 bases map to TRBD1. Unmatched junction bases numbered 3, after V lost 1 base and J lost 4 bases. Germline CDR1 is LNHNV and CDR2 is YYDKDF (reference sequence). CDR3 size: 15 residues.

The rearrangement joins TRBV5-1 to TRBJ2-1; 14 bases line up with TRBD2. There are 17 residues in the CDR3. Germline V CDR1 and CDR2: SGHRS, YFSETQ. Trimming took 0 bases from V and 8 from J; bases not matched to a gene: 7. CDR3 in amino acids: CASSLGLAGGRVYEQFF. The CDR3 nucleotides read TGCGCCAGCAGCTTGGGACTAGCGGGAGGGCGAGTGTATGAGCAGTTCTTC. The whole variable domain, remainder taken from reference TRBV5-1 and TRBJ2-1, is KAGVTQTPRYLIKTRGQQVTLSCSPISGHRSVSWYQQTPGQGLQFLFEYFSETQRNKGNFPGRFSGRQFSNSRSEMNVSTLELGDSALYLCASSLGLAGGRVYEQFFGPGTRLTVL.

CDR3 amino acids: CASSASYEQYF. CDR3 nucleotides: TGTGCCAGCAGTGCGAGCTACGAGCAGTACTTC. This sequence joins TRBV2 and TRBJ2-7; no clear D gene. Trimming took off 4 bases at V and 3 bases at J, with 4 bases between the two ends. The CDR3 is 11 residues long. Germline CDR1 SNHLY, CDR2 FYNNEI.

Written as DNA, the CDR3 is TGTGCCAGCAGTAACACAGCCGGGACAGCCCTGGCAGATACGCAGTATTTT. Protein: CASSNTAGTALADTQYF. The rearrangement joins TRBV11-3 to TRBJ2-3, with 7 bases aligning to TRBD1. V was clipped by 6 bases and J by 4 bases; unmatched bases: 16. In germline, CDR1 is SGHNT, CDR2 YENEEA. The CDR3 covers 17 residues. The whole variable domain, remainder taken from reference TRBV11-3 and TRBJ2-3, is EAGVVQSPRYKIIEKKQPVAFWCNPISGHNTLYWYLQNLGQGPELLIRYENEEAVDDSQLPKDRFSAERLKGVDSTLKIQPAELGDSAVYLCASSNTAGTALADTQYFGPGTRLTVL.

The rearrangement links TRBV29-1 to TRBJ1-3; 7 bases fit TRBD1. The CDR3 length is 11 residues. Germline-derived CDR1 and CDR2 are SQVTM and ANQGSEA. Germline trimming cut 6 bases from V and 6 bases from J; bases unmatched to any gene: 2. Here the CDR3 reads CSVGTVNTIYF. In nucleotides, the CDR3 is TGCAGCGTGGGGACAGTAAACACCATATATTTT. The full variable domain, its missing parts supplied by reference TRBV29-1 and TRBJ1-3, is SAVISQKPSRDICQRGTSLTIQCQVDSQVTMMFWYRQQPGQSLTLIATANQGSEATYESGFVIDKFPISRPNLTFSTLTVSNMSPEDSSIYLCSVGTVNTIYFGEGSWLTVV.

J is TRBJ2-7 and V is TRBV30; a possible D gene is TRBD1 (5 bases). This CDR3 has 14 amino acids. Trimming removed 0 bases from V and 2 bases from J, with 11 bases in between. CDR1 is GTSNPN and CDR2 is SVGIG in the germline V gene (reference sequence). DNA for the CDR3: TGTGCCTGGAGTGTAAAGGGGTCTCCCTACGAGCAGTACTTC. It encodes CAWSVKGSPYEQYF.

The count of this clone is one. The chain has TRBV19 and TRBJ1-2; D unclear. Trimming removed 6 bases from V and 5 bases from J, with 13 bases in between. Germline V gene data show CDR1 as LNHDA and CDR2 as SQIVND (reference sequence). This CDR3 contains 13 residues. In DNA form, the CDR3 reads TGTGCCAGTAGAACGAGGGTCCCATATGGCTACACCTTC. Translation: CASRTRVPYGYTF.

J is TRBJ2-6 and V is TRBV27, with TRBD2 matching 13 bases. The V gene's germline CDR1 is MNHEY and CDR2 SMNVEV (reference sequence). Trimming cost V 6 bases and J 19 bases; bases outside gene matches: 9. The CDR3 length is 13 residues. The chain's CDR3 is CASSPGLAGDRTF. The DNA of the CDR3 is TGTGCCAGCAGCCCCGGACTAGCGGGGGACCGTACTTTC.

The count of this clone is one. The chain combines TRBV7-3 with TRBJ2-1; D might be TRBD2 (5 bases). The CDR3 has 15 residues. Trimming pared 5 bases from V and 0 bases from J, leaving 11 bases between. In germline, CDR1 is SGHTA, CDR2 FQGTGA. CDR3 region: CASSPGSGSYNEQFF. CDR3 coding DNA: TGTGCCAGCAGCCCGGGGAGCGGCTCCTACAATGAGCAGTTCTTC. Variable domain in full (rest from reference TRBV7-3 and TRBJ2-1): GAGVSQTPSNKVTEKGKYVELRCDPISGHTALYWYRQSLGQGPEFLIYFQGTGAADDSGLPNDRFFAVRPEGSVSTLKIQRTERGDSAVYLCASSPGSGSYNEQFFGPGTRLTVL.

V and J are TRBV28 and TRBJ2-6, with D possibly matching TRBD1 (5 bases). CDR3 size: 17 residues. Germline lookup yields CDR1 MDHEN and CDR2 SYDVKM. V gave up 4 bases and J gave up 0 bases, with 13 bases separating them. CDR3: CASSSTGTASGANVLTF. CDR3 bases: TGTGCCAGCAGTTCTACAGGAACCGCCTCTGGGGCCAACGTCCTGACTTTC.

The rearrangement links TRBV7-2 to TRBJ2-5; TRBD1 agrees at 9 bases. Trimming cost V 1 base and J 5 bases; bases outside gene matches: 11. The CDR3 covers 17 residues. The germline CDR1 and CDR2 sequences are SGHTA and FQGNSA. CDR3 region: CASSLVPRTGERETQYF. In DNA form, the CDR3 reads TGTGCCAGCAGCTTAGTCCCCAGGACAGGGGAAAGGGAGACCCAGTACTTC.

The CDR3 reads CASSVLTSGATDTQYF. The CDR3, as DNA: TGTGCCAGCAGCGTCCTGACTAGCGGGGCAACAGATACGCAGTATTTT. The chain uses TRBV9 and TRBJ2-3; 11 bases fit TRBD2. Germline V lookup: CDR1 SGDLS, CDR2 YYNGEE. V shed 2 bases, J shed 3 bases, and the junction held 5 bases outside the gene matches. This CDR3 has 16 residues. Full variable domain (outside the CDR3, taken from reference TRBV9 and TRBJ2-3): DSGVTQTPKHLITATGQRVTLRCSPRSGDLSVYWYQQSLDQGLQFLIQYYNGEERAKGNILERFSAQQFPDLHSELNLSSLELGDSALYFCASSVLTSGATDTQYFGPGTRLTVL.

This CDR3 is CASSGGRSPGQETQYF. DNA for the CDR3: TGTGCCAGCAGTGGAGGAAGGTCCCCTGGGCAAGAGACCCAGTACTTC. This chain links TRBV2 with TRBJ2-5; D is uncertain. The V gene lost 4 bases and the J gene lost 2 bases, with 17 bases spanning the gap. The V gene's germline CDR1 is SNHLY and CDR2 FYNNEI. The CDR3 length is 16 residues.

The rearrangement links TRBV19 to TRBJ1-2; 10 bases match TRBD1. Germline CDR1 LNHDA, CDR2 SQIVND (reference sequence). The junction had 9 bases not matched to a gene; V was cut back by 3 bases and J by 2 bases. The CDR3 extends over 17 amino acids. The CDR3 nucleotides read TGTGCCAGTAGTATTGGTGGGGACAGGGGATTGAACTATGGCTACACCTTC. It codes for CASSIGGDRGLNYGYTF.

CDR3 sequence reads: CAIRRGLEQYF. DNA of the CDR3: TGTGCCATCAGAAGAGGGCTCGAGCAGTACTTC. This sequence joins TRBV10-3 and TRBJ2-7, with D possibly being TRBD2 (5 bases). CDR1 and CDR2 from the germline V gene are ENHRY and SYGVKD. The CDR3 extends over 11 amino acids. Trimming removed 6 bases at V and 6 bases at J, with 9 bases between.

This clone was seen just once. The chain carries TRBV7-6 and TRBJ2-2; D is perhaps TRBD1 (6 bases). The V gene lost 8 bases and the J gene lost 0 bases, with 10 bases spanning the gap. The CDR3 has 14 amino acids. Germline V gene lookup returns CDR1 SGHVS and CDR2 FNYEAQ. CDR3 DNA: TGTGCCAGCTCAAGGGGGACGAACACCGGGGAGCTGTTTTTT. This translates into CASSRGTNTGELFF.

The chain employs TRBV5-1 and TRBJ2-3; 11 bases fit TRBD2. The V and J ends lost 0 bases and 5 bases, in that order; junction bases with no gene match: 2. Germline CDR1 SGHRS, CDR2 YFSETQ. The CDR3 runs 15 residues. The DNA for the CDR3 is TGCGCCAGCAGCTTGGCCGGGACTAGCGGAGATACGCAGTATTTT. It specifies CASSLAGTSGDTQYF.

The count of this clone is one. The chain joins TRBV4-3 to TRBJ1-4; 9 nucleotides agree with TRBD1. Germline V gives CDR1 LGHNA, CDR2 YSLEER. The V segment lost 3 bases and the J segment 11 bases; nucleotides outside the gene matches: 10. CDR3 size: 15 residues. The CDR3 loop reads CASSQGGQGVGKLFF. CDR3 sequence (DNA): TGCGCCAGCAGCCAGGGGGGACAGGGAGTTGGGAAACTGTTTTTT.